Below, 7 T cell receptor beta chains from the same sample are listed, as sequenced in a study of blood T cell repertoires in COVID-19. Sequencing was performed with immunoSEQ multiplex PCR; in TCRdb, only in-frame clones are kept and a portion is missing. The sample shows around 300,000 clones, 90% of them seen only once. Sequencing input: peripheral blood. The receptors originated from a woman between 40 and 55 years old with COVID-19, enrolled during active disease.

This clone was recorded only once. This chain links TRBV24-1 with TRBJ2-3; possible D gene TRBD2, 5 bases. This CDR3 comprises 14 residues. Germline V lookup: CDR1 KGHDR, CDR2 SFDVKD. V was trimmed by 3 bases and J by 6 bases, leaving 12 bases between them. CDR3 DNA sequence: TGTGCCACCAGTGATAGACGGCGCGGGGATACGCAGTATTTT. It yields the protein CATSDRRRGDTQYF.

This clone was recorded once. The chain links TRBV28 to TRBJ2-2; D not resolved. This CDR3 is 15 amino acids long. CDR1 and CDR2 from the germline V gene are MDHEN and SYDVKM. V was cut by 2 bases and J by 1 base, with 8 bases left in between. The CDR3 nucleotides are TGTGCCAGCAGTTTAGGGCAGCAGAACACCGGGGAGCTGTTTTTT. Translation: CASSLGQQNTGELFF.

The chain carries TRBV5-1 and TRBJ1-4; tentative D call: TRBD1 (5 bases). CDR1 and CDR2 (germline): SGHRS, YFSETQ. The CDR3 spans 18 residues. V dropped 4 bases and J dropped 1 base, with 20 bases sitting between them. The CDR3 DNA is TGCGCCAGCAGCGTGGGAACGTGGGCAGGACAAACTAATGAAAAACTGTTTTTT. It translates to CASSVGTWAGQTNEKLFF.

This chain links TRBV5-8 with TRBJ2-1, with 15 bases fitting TRBD2. Germline V gene data show CDR1 as SGHTS and CDR2 as YDEGEE. J was trimmed by 2 bases and V by 4 bases; bases with no gene match: 4. This CDR3 comprises 17 residues. CDR3 region: CASSMGLAGGTYNEQFF. The CDR3 DNA sequence: TGTGCCAGCAGCATGGGACTAGCGGGAGGTACCTACAATGAGCAGTTCTTC.

The chain employs TRBV3-1 (or the pseudogene TRBV3-2) and TRBJ2-1, with 7 bases lining up with TRBD2. The trim removed 1 base at V and 4 bases at J, leaving 10 bases unmatched. The CDR3 has 17 residues. Per germline, CDR1 LGHDT and CDR2 YNNKEL (reference sequence). The CDR3 region has the DNA TGTGCCAGCAGCCAAGCTCAAGGGAGGGCCTGGTACAATGAGCAGTTCTTC. It encodes CASSQAQGRAWYNEQFF.

V is TRBV27 and J is TRBJ2-1; weak D call: TRBD1 (6 bases). The CDR3 loop spans 16 amino acids. Deletions cut 4 bases from V and 3 bases from J, with 16 bases between. In germline, CDR1 is MNHEY, CDR2 SMNVEV (reference sequence). Here the CDR3 DNA reads TGTGCCAGCAGTTCTTTATCGACAGGTGACTACAATGAGCAGTTCTTC. The encoded protein is CASSSLSTGDYNEQFF.

The CDR3 DNA follows: TGTGCCAGCAGTTTGACATTAGATAATTCACCCCTCCACTTT. It encodes CASSLTLDNSPLHF. The rearrangement links TRBV27 to TRBJ1-6; D is unclear. This CDR3 spans 14 amino acids. Trimming stripped 3 bases from V and 5 bases from J, with 8 bases between. Germline loops: CDR1 MNHEY, CDR2 SMNVEV (reference sequence).